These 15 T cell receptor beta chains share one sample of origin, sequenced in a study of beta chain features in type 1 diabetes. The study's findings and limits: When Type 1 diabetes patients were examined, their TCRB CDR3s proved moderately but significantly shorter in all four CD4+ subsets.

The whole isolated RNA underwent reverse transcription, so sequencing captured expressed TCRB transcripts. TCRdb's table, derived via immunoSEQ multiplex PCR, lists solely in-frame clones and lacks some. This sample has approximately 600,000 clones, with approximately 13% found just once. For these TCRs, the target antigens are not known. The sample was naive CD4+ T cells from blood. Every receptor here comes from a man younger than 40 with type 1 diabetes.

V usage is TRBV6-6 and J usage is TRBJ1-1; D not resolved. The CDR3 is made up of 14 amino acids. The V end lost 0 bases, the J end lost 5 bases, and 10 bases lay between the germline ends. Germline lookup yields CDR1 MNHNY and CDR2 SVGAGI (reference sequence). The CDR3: CASSYSRTATEAFF. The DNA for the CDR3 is TGTGCCAGCAGTTACTCCCGGACTGCTACTGAAGCTTTCTTT.

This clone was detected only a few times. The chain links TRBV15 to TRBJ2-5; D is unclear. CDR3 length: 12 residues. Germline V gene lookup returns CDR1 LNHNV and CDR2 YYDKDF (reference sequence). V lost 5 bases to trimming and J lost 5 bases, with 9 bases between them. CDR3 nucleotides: TGTGCCACCAGCCCCGACTGGGAGACCCAGTACTTC. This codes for CATSPDWETQYF.

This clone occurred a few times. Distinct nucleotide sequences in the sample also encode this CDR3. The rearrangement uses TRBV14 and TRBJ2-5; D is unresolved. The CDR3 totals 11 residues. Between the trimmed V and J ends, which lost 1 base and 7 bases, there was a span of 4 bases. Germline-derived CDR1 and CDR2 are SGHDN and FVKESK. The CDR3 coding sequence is TGTGCCAGCAGCCAAGTCGGGACCCAGTACTTC. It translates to CASSQVGTQYF. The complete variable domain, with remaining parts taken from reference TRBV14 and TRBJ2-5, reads EAGVTQFPSHSVIEKGQTVTLRCDPISGHDNLYWYRRVMGKEIKFLLHFVKESKQDESGMPNNRFLAERTGGTYSTLKVQPAELEDSGVYFCASSQVGTQYFGPGTRLLVL.

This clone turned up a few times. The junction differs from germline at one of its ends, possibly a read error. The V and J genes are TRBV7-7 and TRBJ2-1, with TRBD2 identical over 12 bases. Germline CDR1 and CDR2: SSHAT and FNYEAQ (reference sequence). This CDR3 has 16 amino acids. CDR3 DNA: TGTGCTAGCAGCTTGGACGGACTAGCGGGGCCCAATGAGCAGTTCTTC. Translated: CASSLDGLAGPNEQFF.

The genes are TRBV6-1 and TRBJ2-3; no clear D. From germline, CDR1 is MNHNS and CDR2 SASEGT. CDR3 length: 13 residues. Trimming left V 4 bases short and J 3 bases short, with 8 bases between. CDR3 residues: CASSAFWTDTQYF. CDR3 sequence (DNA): TGTGCCAGCAGTGCTTTTTGGACAGATACGCAGTATTTT.

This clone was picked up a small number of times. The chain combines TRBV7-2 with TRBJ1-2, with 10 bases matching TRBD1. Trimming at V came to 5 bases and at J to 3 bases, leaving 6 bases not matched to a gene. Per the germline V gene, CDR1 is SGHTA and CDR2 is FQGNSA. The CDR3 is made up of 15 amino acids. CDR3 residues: CASSPWDRGHYGYTF. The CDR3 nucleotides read TGTGCCAGCAGCCCATGGGACAGGGGTCACTATGGCTACACCTTC.

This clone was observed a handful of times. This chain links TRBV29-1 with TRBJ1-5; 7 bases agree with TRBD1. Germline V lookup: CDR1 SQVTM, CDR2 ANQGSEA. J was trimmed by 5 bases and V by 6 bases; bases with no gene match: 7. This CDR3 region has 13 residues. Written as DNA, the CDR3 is TGCAGCGTGAGAACAGGGGCGGATCAGCCCCAGCATTTT. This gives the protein CSVRTGADQPQHF.

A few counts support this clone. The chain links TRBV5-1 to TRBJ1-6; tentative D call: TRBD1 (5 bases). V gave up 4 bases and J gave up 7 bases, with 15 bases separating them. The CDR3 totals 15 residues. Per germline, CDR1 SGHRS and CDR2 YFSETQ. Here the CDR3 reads CASSLSTVSNSPLHF. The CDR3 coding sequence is TGCGCCAGCAGCCTATCGACAGTGAGCAATTCACCCCTCCACTTT.

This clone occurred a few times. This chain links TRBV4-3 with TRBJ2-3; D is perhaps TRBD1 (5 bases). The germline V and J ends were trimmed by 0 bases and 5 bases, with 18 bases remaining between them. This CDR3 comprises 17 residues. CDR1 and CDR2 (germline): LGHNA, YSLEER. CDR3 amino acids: CASSQDLIGRAIDTQYF. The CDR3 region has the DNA TGCGCCAGCAGCCAAGATCTCATTGGCAGGGCAATAGATACGCAGTATTTT.

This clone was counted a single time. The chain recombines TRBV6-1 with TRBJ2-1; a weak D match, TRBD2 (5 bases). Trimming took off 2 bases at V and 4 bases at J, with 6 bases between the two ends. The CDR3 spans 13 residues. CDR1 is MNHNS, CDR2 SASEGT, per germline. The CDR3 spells CASSERGYNEQFF. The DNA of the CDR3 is TGTGCCAGCAGTGAAAGAGGGTACAATGAGCAGTTCTTC.

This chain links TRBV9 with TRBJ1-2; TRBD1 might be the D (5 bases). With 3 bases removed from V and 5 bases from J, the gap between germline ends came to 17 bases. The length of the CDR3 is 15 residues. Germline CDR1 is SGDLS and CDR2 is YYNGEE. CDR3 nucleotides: TGTGCCAGCAGCGCGATCCAGGGCGGGAGATATGGCTACACCTTC. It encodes CASSAIQGGRYGYTF. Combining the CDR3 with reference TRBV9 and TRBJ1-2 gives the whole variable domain DSGVTQTPKHLITATGQRVTLRCSPRSGDLSVYWYQQSLDQGLQFLIQYYNGEERAKGNILERFSAQQFPDLHSELNLSSLELGDSALYFCASSAIQGGRYGYTFGSGTRLTVV.

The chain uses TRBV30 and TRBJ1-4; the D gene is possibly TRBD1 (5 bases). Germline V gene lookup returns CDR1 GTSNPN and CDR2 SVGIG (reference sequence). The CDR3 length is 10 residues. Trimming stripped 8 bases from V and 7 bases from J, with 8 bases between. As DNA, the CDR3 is TGTGCCGGCAGGGTTGAAAAACTGTTTTTT. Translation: CAGRVEKLFF.

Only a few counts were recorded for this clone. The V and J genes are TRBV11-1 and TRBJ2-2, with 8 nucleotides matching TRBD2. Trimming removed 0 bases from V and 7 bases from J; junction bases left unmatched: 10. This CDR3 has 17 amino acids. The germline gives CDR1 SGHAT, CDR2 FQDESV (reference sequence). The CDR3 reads CASSLARETSAIGELFF. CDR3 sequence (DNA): TGTGCCAGCAGCTTAGCGCGAGAGACTAGCGCTATCGGGGAGCTGTTTTTT.

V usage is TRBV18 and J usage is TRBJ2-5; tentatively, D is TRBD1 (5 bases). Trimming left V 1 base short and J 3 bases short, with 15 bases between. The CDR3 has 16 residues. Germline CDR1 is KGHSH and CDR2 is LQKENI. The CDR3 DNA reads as TGTGCCAGCTCACCACGTCCTGGCAGGGATAAAGAGACCCAGTACTTC. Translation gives CASSPRPGRDKETQYF.

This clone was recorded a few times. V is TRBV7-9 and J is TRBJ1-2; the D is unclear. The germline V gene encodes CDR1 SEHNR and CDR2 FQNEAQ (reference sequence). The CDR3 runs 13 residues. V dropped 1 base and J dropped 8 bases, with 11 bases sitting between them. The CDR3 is CASSLEELGGYTF. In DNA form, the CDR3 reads TGTGCCAGCAGCTTAGAGGAACTGGGGGGCTACACCTTC.